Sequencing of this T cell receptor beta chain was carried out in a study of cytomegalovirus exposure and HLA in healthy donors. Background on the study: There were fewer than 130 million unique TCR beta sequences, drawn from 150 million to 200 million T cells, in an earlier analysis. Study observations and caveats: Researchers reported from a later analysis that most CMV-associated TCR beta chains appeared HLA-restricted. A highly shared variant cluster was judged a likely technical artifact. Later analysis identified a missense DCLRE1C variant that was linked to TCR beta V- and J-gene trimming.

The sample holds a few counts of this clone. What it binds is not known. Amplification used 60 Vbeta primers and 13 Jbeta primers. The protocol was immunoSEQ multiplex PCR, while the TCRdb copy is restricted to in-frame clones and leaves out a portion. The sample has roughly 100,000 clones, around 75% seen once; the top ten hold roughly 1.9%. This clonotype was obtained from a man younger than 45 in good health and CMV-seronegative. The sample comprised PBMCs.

The CDR3 spells CASSLELLGDRETEAFF. Written as DNA, the CDR3 is TGTGCCAGCTCCCTCGAGCTATTGGGGGACAGGGAAACTGAAGCTTTCTTT. This chain connects TRBV18 to TRBJ1-1; 9 bases are shared with TRBD1. The CDR3 totals 17 residues. Per the germline V gene, CDR1 is KGHSH and CDR2 is LQKENI. V was pared by 6 bases and J by 5 bases, with 16 bases of the junction left unmatched. Filled out from reference TRBV18 and TRBJ1-1, the complete variable domain reads NAGVMQNPRHLVRRRGQEARLRCSPMKGHSHVYWYRQLPEEGLKFMVYLQKENIIDESGMPKERFSAEFPKEGPSILRIQQVVRGDSAAYFCASSLELLGDRETEAFFGQGTRLTVV.